This T cell receptor beta chain was identified in a study of T cells in narcolepsy. Study background: Enrolled donors included narcolepsy type 1 or type 2 patients and healthy controls.

Measured with immunoSEQ multiplex PCR; TCRdb has only the in-frame clones, and not every one. The data show about 30,000 clones, with about four fifths seen just once and about 0.66% held by the top ten. The CDR3 has 18 amino acids. V was pared by 6 bases and J by 5 bases, with 16 bases of the junction left unmatched. Germline values: CDR1 MNHEY, CDR2 SMNVEV (reference sequence). Overall study findings and caveats: Autoreactive HCRT-specific and TRIB2-specific clonotypes were marked in same-patient CSF-versus-blood CD4+ comparisons. Autoreactive clonotypes reportedly recurred in blood of same and different patients, not controls. Autoreactive clone sequences were missing from some blood memory CD4+ repertoires.

On this clone itself: The antigen remains unidentified.

Sequenced input: memory (CD45RA-) CD4+ T cells from blood. This TCR came from a human donor in good health. This chain links TRBV27 with TRBJ1-1; 12 bases fit TRBD1. CDR3 in amino acids: CASRVSRPGQGAWTEAFF. CDR3 DNA sequence: TGTGCCAGCAGAGTTAGCCGACCGGGACAGGGGGCTTGGACTGAAGCTTTCTTT.